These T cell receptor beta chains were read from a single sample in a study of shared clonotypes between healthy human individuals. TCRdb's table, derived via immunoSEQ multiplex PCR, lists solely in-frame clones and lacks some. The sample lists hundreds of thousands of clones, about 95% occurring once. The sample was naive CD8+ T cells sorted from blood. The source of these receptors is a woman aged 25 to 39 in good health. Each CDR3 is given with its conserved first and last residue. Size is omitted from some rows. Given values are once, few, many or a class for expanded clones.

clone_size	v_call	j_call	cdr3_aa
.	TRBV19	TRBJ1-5	CASRTGDQPQHF
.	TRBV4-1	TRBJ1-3	CASSHPWTGTNTIYF
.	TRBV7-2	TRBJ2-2	CASSLLGAGGRTGELFF
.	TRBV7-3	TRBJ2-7	CASSLFRPLSSYEQYF
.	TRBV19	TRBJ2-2	CASSRAGGPGTGELFF
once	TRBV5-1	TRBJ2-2	CASSLELQGIWTGELFF
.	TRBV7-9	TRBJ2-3	CASSLVGGLRDRTDTQYF
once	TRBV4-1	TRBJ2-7	CASSFLAGDPAREQYF
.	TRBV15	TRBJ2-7	CATRNGDEQYF
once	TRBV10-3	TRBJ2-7	CAIRDRGFEQYF
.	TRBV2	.	CAITDYEQYF
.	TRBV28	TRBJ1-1	CASSIGSSGTEAFF
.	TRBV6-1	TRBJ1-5	CASSDTGTVSNQPQHF
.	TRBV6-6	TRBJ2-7	CASSYSSAYEQYF
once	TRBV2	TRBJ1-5	CASSKGSRNQPQHF
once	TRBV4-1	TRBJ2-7	CASSPRTGGSTYEQYF
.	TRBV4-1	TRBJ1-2	CASSHGTGLNYGYTF
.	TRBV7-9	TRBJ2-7	CASSSPQWGEQYF
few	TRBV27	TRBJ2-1	CASSPGTSGRNEQFF
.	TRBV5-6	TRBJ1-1	CASTLFVGTGAEAFF
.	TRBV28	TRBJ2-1	CASGLIAEQFF
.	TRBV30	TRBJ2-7	CAWSTGLAGDEQYF
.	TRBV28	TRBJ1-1	CASNDVYPNTEAFF
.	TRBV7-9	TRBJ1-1	CASSLGWREAFF
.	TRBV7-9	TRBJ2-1	CASSVPVNNEQFF
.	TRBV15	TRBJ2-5	CATSRVSQETQYF
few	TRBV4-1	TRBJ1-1	CASSQTGMNTEAFF
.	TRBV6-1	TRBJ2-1	CASSDPWSSYNEQFF
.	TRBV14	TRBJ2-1	CASSQASGSNNEQFF
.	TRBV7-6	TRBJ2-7	CASSLYGTSGSEQYF
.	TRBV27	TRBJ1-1	CASSPLGGTEAFF
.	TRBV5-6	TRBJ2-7	CASSPGLAGSEQYF
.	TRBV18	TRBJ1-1	CASSDDGEAFF
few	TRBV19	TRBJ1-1	CASSIGRELNTEAFF
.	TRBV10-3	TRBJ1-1	CAISENETGKGAKAFF
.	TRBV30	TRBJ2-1	CARPGAGEQFF
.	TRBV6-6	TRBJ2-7	CASSQRTSVGYEQYF
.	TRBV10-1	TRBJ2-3	CASSELVAASTDTQYF
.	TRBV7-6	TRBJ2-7	CASSDPGLAGAEQYF
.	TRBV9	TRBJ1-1	CASSVGNKNTEAFF
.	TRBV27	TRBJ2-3	CASSLSESADTQYF
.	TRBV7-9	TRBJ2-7	CASSLTSGSREEQYF
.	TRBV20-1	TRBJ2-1	CSAKYNEQFF
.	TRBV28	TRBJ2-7	CASSSTHRDSYEQYF
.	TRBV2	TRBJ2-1	CASSDDRGGSYNEQFF
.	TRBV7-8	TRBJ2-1	CASSSRTGSSSYNEQFF
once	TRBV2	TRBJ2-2	CASRQYTGELFF
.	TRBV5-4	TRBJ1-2	CASSLRDSNYGYTF
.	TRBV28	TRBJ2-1	CASSLDRAGGPRNEQFF
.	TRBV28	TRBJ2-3	CATEYSDGGLDTQYF
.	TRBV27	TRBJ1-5	CASSLAPGGIQPQHF
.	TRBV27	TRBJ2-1	CASSWGQYNEQFF
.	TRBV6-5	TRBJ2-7	CASVGGIGLEQYF
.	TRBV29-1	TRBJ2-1	CSVDSHNEQFF
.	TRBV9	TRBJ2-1	CASSVGFGNEQFF
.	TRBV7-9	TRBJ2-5	CASSGEDQETQYF
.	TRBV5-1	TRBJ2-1	CASSLVGRSNEQFF
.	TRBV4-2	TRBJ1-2	CASSLASEGAWGYTF